This T cell receptor beta chain was sequenced during a study of breast tumors, draining lymph nodes, adjacent tissues. Study-wide points: Data fit most tumor T cells coming from lymph node, expanding in tumor. Data only fit, rather than demonstrated, lymph node origin of most tumor T cells.

The V gene lost 4 bases and the J gene lost 0 bases, with 5 bases spanning the gap. This CDR3 is 13 amino acids long. CDR1 MGHDK and CDR2 SYGVNS come from the germline V gene. On this clonotype: Its antigen remains unidentified.

TCRdb called the multiplex PCR reads again in MiXCR, with one record for every CDR3 protein. The sample lists 13,000 or so distinct CDR3 sequences; around three fifths were seen once. This clonotype was obtained from a female donor with breast cancer. Some clones in this sample may be carry-over from other donors' samples. V and J are TRBV25-1 and TRBJ2-3, with no clear D. Sequencing input: tumor-adjacent breast tissue. CDR3: CASSGVSTDTQYF. DNA for the CDR3: TGTGCCAGCAGTGGGGTGAGCACAGATACGCAGTATTTT.